This T cell receptor beta chain was recovered during a study of shared clonotypes between healthy human individuals. Study overall: Each donor's CD4 naive and CD4 memory cells filled three plates apiece, CD8 naive two, and CD8 memory one.

CD4+ cells were split into CD45RA+ naive and CD45RA-negative memory subsets. Several immunoSEQ 96-well plates shared each subset's DNA, each plate a replicate. Profiling relied on immunoSEQ multiplex PCR, and the TCRdb table lists in-frame clones only, not all of them. The sample records about 2 million clones, 85% to 95% being singletons. Trimming left V 4 bases short and J 2 bases short, with 20 bases between. This CDR3 is built from 18 residues. Germline-derived CDR1 and CDR2 are MGHRA and YSYEKL. The TCR originated in a man younger than 30 in good health. The sequenced sample was naive CD4+ T cells sorted from blood. As for subset: CD45RA+ positively selected. The rearrangement uses TRBV4-1 and TRBJ1-4; a possible D gene is TRBD1 (5 bases). CDR3 residues: CASSPLGPPGQTNEKLFF. The DNA of the CDR3 is TGCGCCAGCAGCCCCCTCGGGCCCCCAGGGCAGACTAATGAAAAACTGTTTTTT.